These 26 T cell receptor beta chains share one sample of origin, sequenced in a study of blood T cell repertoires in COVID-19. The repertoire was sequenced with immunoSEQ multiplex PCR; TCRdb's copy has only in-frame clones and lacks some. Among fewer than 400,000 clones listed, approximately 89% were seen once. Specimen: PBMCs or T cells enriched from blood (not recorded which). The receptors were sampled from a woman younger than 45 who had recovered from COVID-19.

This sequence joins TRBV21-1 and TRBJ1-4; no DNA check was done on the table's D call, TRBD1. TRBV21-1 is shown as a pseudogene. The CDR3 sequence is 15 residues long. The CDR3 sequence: CASSLWTEGGEKLFF. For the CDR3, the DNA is TGTGCCAGCAGCCTATGGACAGAGGGCGGTGAAAAACTGTTTTTT.

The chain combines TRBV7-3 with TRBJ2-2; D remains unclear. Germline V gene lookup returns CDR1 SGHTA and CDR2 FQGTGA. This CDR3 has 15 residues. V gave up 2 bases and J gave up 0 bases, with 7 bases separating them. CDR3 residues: CASSLGHANTGELFF. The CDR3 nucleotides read TGTGCCAGCAGCTTAGGGCACGCGAACACCGGGGAGCTGTTTTTT.

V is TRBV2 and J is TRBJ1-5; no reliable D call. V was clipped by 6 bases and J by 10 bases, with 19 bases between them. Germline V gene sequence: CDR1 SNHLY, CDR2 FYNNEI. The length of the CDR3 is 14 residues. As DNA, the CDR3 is TGTGCCAGCAGGGGGTCTGCCAACGGAGGACCCCAGCATTTT. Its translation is CASRGSANGGPQHF.

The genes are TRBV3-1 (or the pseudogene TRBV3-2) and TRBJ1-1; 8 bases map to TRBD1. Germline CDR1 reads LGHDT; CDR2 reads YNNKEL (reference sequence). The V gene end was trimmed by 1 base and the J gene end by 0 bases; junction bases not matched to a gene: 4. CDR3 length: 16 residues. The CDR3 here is CASSQGQGRMNTEAFF. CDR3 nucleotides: TGTGCCAGCAGCCAAGGACAGGGGCGCATGAACACTGAAGCTTTCTTT.

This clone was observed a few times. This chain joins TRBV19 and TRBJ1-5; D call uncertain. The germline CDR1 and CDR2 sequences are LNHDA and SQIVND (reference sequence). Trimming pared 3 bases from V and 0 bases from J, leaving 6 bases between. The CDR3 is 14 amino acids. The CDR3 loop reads CASSIQNSNQPQHF. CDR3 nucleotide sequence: TGTGCCAGTAGTATTCAGAATAGCAATCAGCCCCAGCATTTT. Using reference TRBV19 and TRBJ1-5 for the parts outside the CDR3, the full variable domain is DGGITQSPKYLFRKEGQNVTLSCEQNLNHDAMYWYRQDPGQGLRLIYYSQIVNDFQKGDIAEGYSVSREKKESFPLTVTSAQKNPTAFYLCASSIQNSNQPQHFGDGTRLSIL.

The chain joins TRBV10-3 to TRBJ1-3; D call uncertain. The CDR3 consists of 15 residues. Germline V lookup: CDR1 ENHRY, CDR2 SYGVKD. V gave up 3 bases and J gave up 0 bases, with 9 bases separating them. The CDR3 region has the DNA TGTGCCATCAGTGAAAAACCGAGCTCTGGAAACACCATATATTTT. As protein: CAISEKPSSGNTIYF.

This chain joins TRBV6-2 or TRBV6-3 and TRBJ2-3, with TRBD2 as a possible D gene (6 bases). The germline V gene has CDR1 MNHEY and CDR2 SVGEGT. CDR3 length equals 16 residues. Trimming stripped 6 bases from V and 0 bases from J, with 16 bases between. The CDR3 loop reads CASSPGASGSTDTQYF. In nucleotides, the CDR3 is TGTGCCAGCAGCCCCGGGGCCAGCGGGAGCACAGATACGCAGTATTTT.

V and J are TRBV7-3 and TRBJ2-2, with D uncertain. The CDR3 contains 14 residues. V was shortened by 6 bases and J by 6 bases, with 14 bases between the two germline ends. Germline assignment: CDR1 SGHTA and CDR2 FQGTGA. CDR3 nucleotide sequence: TGTGCCAGCAGTTCCCTAGAAGGCGCCGGGGAGCTGTTTTTT. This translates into CASSSLEGAGELFF.

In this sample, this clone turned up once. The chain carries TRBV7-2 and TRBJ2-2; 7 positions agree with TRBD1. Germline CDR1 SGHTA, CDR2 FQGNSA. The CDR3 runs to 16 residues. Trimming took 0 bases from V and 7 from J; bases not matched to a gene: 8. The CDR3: CASSLAEFGTVGELFF. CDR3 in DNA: TGTGCCAGCAGCTTAGCCGAGTTTGGGACAGTCGGGGAGCTGTTTTTT.

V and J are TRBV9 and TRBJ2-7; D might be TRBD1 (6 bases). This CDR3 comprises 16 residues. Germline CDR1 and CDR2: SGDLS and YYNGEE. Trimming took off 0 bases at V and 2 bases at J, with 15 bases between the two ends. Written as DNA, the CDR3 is TGTGCCAGCAGCGTAGGGGGAAACCAGGGGACCTACGAGCAGTACTTC. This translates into CASSVGGNQGTYEQYF.

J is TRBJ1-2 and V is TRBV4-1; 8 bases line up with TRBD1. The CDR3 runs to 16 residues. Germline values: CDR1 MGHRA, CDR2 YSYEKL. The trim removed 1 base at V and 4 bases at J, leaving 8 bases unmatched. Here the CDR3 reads CASSQAGQGAGYGYTF. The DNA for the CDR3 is TGCGCCAGCAGCCAAGCGGGTCAGGGGGCGGGCTATGGCTACACCTTC.

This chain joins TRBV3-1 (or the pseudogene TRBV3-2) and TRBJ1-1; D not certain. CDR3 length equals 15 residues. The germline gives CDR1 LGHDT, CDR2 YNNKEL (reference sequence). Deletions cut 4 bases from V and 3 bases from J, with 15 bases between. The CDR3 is CASSPAGSPDTEAFF. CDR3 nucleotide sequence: TGTGCCAGCAGCCCCGCCGGGTCTCCGGACACTGAAGCTTTCTTT.

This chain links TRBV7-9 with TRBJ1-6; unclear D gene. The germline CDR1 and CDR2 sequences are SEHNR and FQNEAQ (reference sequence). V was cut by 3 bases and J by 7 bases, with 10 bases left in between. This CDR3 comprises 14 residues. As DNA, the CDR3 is TGTGCCAGCAGCTTGATGCGGGGAAATTCACCCCTCCACTTT. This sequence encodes CASSLMRGNSPLHF.

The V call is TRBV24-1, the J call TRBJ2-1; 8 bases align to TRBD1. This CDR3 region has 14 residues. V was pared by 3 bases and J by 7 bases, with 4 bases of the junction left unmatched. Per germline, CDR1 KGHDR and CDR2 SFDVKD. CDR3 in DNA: TGTGCCACCAGTGATCCAACAGGGGGAAATGAGCAGTTCTTC. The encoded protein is CATSDPTGGNEQFF.

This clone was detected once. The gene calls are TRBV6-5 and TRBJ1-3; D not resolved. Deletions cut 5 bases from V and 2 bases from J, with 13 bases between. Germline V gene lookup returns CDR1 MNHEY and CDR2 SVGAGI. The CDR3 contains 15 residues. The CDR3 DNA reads TGTGCCAGCAGTCGCGATGCGGTTACTGGAAACACCATATATTTT. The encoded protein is CASSRDAVTGNTIYF.

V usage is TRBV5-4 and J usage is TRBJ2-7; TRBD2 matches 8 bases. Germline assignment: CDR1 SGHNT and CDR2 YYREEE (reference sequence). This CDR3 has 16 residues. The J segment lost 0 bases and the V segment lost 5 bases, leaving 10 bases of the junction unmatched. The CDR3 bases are TGTGCCAGCAGTCAAGGACTAGCCACATACTCCTACGAGCAGTACTTC. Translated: CASSQGLATYSYEQYF.

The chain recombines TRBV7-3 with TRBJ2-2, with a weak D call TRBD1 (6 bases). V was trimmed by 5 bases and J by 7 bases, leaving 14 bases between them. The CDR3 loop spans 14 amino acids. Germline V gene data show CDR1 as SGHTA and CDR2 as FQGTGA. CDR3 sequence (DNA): TGTGCCAGCAGCGGGGGCGGCCTAAGCGGGGAGCTGTTTTTT. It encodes CASSGGGLSGELFF.

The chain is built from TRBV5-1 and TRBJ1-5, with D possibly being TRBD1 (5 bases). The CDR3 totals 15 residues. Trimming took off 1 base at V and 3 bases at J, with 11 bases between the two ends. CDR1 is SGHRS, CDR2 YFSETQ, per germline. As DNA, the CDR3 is TGCGCCAGCAGCTTGCGTGGGGCAGCCAATCAGCCCCAGCATTTT. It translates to CASSLRGAANQPQHF.

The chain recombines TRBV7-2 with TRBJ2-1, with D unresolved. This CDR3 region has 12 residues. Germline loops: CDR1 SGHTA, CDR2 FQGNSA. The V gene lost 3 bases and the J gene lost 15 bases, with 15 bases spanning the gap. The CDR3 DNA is TGTGCCAGCAGCTTCACCGGGTTCTCCGGGTTCTTC. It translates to CASSFTGFSGFF. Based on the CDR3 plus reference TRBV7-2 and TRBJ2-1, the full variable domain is GAGVSQSPSNKVTEKGKDVELRCDPISGHTALYWYRQSLGQGLEFLIYFQGNSAPDKSGLPSDRFSAERTGGSVSTLTIQRTQQEDSAVYLCASSFTGFSGFFGPGTRLTVL.

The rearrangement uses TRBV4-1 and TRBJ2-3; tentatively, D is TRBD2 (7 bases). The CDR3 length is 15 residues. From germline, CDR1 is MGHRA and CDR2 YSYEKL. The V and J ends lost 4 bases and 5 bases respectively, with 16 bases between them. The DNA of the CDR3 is TGCGCCAGCAGCCCCTGGGGGGGGCATGGAGATACGCAGTATTTT. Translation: CASSPWGGHGDTQYF.

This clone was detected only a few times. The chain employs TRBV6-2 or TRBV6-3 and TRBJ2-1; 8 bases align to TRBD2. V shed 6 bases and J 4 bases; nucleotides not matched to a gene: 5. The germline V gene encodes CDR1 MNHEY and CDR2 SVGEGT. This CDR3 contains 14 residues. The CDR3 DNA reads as TGTGCCAGCAGCCTAGCGGGTGATTACAATGAGCAGTTCTTC. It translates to CASSLAGDYNEQFF.

The CDR3, as DNA: TGTGCCAGCAGCCCCCGACCGGGACAAGGGCTATACGAGCAGTACTTC. Translation gives CASSPRPGQGLYEQYF. The chain couples TRBV7-6 to TRBJ2-7; a weak D match, TRBD1 (6 bases). The germline V gene has CDR1 SGHVS and CDR2 FNYEAQ. The CDR3 consists of 16 residues. The germline V and J ends were trimmed by 5 bases and 4 bases, with 21 bases remaining between them.

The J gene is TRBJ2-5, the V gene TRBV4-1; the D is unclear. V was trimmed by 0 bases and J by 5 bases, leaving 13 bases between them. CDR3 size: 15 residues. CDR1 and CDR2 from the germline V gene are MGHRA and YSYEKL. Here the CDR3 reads CASSQDLRPGETQYF. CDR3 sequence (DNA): TGCGCCAGCAGCCAAGATCTAAGACCCGGGGAGACCCAGTACTTC.

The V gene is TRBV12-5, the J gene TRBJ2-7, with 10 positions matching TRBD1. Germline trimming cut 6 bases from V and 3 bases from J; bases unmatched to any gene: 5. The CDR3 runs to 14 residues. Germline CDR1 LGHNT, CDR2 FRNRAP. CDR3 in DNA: TGTGCTAGTGGGACCGGACAGGGGGTCTACGAGCAGTACTTC. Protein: CASGTGQGVYEQYF.

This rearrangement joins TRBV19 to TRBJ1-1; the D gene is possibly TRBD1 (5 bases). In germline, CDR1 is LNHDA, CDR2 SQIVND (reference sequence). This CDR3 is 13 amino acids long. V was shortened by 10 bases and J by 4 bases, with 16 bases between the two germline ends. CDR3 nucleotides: TGTGCCACCCTAGACGGGGGGGGCACTGAAGCTTTCTTT. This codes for CATLDGGGTEAFF.

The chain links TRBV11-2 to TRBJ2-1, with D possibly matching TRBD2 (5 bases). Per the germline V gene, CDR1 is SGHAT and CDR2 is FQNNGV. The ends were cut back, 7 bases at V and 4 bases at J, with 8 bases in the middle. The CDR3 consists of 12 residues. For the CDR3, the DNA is TGTGCCAGCACCGGGGATTACAATGAGCAGTTCTTC. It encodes CASTGDYNEQFF.